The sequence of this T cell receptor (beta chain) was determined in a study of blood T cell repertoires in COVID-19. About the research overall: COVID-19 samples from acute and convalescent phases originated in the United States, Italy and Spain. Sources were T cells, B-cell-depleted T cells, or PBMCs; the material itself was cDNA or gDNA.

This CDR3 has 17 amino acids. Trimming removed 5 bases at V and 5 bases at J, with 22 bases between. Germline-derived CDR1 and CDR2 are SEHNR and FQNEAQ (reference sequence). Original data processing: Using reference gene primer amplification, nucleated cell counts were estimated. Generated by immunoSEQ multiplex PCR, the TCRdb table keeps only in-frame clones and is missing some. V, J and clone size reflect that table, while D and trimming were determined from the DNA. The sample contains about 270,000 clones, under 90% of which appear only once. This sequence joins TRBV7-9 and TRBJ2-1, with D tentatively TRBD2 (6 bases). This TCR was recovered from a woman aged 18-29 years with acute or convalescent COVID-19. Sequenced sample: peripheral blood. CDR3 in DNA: TGTGCCAGCAGCAAAGCAGGTTCTAGCTGGGGGGACAATGAGCAGTTCTTC. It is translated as CASSKAGSSWGDNEQFF.